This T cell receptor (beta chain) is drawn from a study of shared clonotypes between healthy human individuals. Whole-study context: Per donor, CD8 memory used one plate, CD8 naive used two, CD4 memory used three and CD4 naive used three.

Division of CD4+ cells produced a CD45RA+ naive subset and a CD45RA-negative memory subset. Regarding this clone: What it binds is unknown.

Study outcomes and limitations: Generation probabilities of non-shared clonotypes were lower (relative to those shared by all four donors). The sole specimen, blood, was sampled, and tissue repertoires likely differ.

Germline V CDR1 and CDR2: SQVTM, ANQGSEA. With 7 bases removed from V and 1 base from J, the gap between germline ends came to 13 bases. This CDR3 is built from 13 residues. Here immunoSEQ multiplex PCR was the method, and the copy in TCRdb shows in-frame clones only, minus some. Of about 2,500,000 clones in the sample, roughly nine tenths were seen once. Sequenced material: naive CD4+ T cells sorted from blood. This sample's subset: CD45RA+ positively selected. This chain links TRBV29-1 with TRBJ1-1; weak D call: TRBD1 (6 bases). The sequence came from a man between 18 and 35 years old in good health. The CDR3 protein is CSGTGQSNTEAFF. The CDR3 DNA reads TGCAGCGGCACCGGACAGTCGAACACTGAAGCTTTCTTT.